This TCR beta chain was identified in a study of read filtering for tumor transcriptome and immune sequencing. Study conclusions and caveats: Sorted CD138-negative bone marrow cells were not purified T cells.

This clonotype was counted a few times. Its antigen remains unidentified. A much larger clone differs by one base, so this may be a read error. The CDR3 ends on some other residue instead of the conserved phenylalanine or tryptophan, so this is likely a read error. The library was built from roughly 400 ng RNA with molecular barcoded adaptors for alpha/delta and beta/gamma chains. TCRdb fed the reads into MiXCR, producing one record per CDR3 protein. Of 75,000 to 90,000 distinct CDR3 sequences detected, over 9% appear once; the ten largest clones hold 14% to 15%. J gave up 6 bases and V 1 base, and 9 bases lay outside the gene matches. CDR3 length equals 15 residues. CDR1 is SEHNR, CDR2 FQNEAQ, per germline (reference sequence).

The chain employs TRBV7-9 and TRBJ2-7; TRBD1 agrees at 7 bases. The TCR comes from a donor over 35 with multiple myeloma. The specimen sequenced was a population of CD138-negative cells sorted from bone marrow. The CDR3 DNA reads as TGTGCCAGCAGCTTAGATCTGAACAGGGGAAGCGAGCAGTACTCC. Translated, it gives CASSLDLNRGSEQYS.